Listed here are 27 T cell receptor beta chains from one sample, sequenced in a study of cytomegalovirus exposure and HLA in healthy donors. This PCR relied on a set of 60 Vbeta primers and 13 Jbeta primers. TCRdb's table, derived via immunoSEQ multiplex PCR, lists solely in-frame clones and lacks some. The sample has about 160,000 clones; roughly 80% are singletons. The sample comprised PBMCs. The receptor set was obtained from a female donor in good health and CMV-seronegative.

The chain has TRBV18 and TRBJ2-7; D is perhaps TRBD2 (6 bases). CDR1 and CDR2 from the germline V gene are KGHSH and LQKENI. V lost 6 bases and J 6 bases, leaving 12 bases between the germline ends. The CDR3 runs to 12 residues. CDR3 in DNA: TGTGCCAGCTCGGAGGGGAGGAGCGAGCAGTACTTC. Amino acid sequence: CASSEGRSEQYF.

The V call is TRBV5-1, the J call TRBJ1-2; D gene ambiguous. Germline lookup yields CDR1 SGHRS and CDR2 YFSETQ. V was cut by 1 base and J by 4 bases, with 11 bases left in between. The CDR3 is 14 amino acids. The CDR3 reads CASSLNDGGYGYTF. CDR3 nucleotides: TGCGCCAGCAGCTTGAATGACGGCGGCTATGGCTACACCTTC.

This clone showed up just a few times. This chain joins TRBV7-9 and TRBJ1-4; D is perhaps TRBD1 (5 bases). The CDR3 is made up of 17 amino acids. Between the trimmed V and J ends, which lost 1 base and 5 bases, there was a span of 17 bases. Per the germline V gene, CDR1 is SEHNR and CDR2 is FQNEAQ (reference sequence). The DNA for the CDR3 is TGTGCCAGCAGCTTAGAGGAGGGGACGGGTCCGAATGAAAAACTGTTTTTT. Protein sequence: CASSLEEGTGPNEKLFF.

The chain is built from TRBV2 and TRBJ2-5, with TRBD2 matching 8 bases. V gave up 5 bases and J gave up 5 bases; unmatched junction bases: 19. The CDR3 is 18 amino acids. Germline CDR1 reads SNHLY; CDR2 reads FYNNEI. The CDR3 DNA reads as TGTGCCAGCAGTCCGCGGGGGGTTAGCGGGGCCTTGGGGGAGACCCAGTACTTC. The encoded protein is CASSPRGVSGALGETQYF.

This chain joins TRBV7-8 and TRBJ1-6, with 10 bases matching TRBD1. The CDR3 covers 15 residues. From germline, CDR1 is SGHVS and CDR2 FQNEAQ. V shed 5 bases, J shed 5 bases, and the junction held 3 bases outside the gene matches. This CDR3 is CASSPGTGDNSPLHF. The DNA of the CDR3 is TGTGCCAGCAGCCCCGGGACAGGGGATAATTCACCCCTCCACTTT.

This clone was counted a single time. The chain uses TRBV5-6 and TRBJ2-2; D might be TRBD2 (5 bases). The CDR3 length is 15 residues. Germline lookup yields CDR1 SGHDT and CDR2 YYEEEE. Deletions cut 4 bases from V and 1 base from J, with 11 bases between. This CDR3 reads CASSQDWKNTGELFF. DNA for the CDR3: TGTGCCAGCAGCCAGGACTGGAAGAACACCGGGGAGCTGTTTTTT.

The CDR3 sequence is CASSLAQGSTEAFF. CDR3 coding DNA: TGCGCCAGCAGCTTGGCACAGGGTAGCACTGAAGCTTTCTTT. The V call is TRBV5-1, the J call TRBJ1-1, with a weak D call TRBD1 (6 bases). The V end was cut by 0 bases, the J end by 4 bases, with 10 bases between. Germline CDR1 reads SGHRS; CDR2 reads YFSETQ. The CDR3 covers 14 residues.

Here the CDR3 DNA reads TGTGCCAGCAGCTCGCGGGGGGGGCTTGCCGGGGAGCTGTTTTTT. It is translated as CASSSRGGLAGELFF. V is TRBV9 and J is TRBJ2-2; TRBD2 matches 9 bases. Germline CDR1 is SGDLS and CDR2 is YYNGEE. Unmatched junction bases numbered 7, after V lost 4 bases and J lost 6 bases. The length of the CDR3 is 15 residues.

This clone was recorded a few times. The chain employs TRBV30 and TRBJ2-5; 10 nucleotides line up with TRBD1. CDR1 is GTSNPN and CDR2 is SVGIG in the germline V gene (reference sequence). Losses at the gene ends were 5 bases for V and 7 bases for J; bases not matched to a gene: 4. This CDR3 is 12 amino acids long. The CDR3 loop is CAWGQGVGTQYF. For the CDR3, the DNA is TGTGCCTGGGGACAGGGGGTAGGGACCCAGTACTTC. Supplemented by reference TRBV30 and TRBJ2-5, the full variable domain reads SQTIHQWPATLVQPVGSPLSLECTVEGTSNPNLYWYRQAAGRGLQLLFYSVGIGQISSEVPQNLSASRPQDRQFILSSKKLLLSDSGFYLCAWGQGVGTQYFGPGTRLLVL.

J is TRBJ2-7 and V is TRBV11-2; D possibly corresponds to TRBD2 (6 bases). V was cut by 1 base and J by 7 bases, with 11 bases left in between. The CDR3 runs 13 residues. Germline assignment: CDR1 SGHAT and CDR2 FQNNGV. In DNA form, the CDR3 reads TGTGCCAGCAGCTTAGCCGGGAGCCATGAGCAGTACTTC. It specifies CASSLAGSHEQYF.

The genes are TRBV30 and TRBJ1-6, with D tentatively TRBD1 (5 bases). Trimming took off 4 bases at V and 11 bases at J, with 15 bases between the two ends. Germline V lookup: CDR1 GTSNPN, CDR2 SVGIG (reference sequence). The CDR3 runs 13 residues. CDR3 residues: CAWTAGRGAPLHF. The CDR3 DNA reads TGTGCCTGGACCGCGGGAAGGGGCGCACCCCTCCACTTT.

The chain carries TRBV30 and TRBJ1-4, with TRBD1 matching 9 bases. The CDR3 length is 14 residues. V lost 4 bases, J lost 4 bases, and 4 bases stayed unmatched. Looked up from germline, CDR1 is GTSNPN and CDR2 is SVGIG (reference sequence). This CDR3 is CAWNPGQGNEKLFF. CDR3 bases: TGTGCCTGGAACCCGGGACAGGGTAATGAAAAACTGTTTTTT.

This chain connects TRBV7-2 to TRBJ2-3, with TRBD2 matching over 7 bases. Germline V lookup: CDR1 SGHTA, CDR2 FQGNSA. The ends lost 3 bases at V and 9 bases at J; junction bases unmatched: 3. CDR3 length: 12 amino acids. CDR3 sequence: CASSFPGGTQYF. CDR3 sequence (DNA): TGTGCCAGCAGCTTCCCCGGGGGGACGCAGTATTTT.

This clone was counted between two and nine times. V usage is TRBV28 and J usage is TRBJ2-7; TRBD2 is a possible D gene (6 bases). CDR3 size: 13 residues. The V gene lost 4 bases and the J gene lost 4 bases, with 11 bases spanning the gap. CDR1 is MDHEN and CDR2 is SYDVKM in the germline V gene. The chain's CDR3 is CASSYRGYYEQYF. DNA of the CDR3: TGTGCCAGCAGTTACCGGGGGTATTACGAGCAGTACTTC.

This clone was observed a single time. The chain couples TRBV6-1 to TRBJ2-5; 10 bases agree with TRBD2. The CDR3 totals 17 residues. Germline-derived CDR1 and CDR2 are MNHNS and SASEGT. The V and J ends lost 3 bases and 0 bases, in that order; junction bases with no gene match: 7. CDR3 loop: CASSDRTSGLYQETQYF. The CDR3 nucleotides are TGTGCCAGCAGTGACAGGACTAGCGGTCTGTACCAAGAGACCCAGTACTTC.

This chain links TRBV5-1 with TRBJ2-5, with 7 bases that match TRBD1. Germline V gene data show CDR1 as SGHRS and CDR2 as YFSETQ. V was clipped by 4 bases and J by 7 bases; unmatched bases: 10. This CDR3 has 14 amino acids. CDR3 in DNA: TGCGCCAGCAGCCAGGACTCAGGGGGTCGGACCCAGTACTTC. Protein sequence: CASSQDSGGRTQYF.

DNA for the CDR3: TGTGCCAGCAGTTACTCCAGCGGTGAGGGAAGGACTGAAGCTTTCTTT. It codes for CASSYSSGEGRTEAFF. V usage is TRBV6-5 and J usage is TRBJ1-1; no clear D gene. Germline V CDR1 and CDR2: MNHEY, SVGAGI. The CDR3 runs 16 residues. Trimming took 0 bases from V and 5 from J, leaving 16 bases between them.

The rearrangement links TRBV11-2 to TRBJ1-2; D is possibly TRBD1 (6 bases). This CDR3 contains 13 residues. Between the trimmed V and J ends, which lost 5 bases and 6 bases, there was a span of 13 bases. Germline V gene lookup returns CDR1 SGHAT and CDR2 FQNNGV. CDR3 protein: CASSVRDTNGYTF. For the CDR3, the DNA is TGTGCCAGCAGCGTCCGGGACACCAATGGCTACACCTTC.

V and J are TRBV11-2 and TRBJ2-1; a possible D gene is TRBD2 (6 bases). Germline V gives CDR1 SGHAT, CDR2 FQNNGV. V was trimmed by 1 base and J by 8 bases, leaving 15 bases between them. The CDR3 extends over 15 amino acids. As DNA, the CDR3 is TGTGCCAGCAGCTTAGTCCGCGGCGGGGTTCATGAGCAGTTCTTC. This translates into CASSLVRGGVHEQFF.

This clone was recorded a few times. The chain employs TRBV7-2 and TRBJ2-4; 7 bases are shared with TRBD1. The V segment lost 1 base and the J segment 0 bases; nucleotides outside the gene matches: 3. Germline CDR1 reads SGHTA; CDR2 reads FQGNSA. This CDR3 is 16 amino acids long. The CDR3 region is CASSLVQGTAKNIQYF. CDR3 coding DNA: TGTGCCAGCAGCTTAGTACAGGGGACAGCCAAAAACATTCAGTACTTC.

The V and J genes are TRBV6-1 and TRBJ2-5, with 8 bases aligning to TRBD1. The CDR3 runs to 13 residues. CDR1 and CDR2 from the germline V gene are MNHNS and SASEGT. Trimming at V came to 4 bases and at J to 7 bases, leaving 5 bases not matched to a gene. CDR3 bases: TGTGCCAGCAGTGGGACAGGGCGGGGGACCCAGTACTTC. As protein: CASSGTGRGTQYF.

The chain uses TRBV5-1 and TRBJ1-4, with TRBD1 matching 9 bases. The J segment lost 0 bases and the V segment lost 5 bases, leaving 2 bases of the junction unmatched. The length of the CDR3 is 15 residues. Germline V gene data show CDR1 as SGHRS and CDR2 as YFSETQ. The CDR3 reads CASRTGGATNEKLFF. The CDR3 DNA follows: TGCGCCAGCAGGACAGGGGGGGCAACTAATGAAAAACTGTTTTTT.

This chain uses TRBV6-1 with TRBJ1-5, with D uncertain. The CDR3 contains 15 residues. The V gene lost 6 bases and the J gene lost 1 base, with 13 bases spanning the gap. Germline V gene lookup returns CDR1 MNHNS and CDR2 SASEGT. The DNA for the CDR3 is TGTGCCAGCAGCGCTGCGGCGGGGAGCAATCAGCCCCAGCATTTT. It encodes CASSAAAGSNQPQHF.

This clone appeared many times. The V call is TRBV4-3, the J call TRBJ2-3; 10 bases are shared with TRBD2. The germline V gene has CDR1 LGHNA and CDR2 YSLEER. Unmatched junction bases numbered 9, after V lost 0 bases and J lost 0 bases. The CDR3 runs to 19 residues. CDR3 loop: CASSQERPSGRLSTDTQYF. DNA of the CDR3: TGCGCCAGCAGCCAAGAGCGGCCTAGCGGGAGATTGAGCACAGATACGCAGTATTTT.

CDR3 in amino acids: CAVSPGTSGYTF. As DNA, the CDR3 is TGTGCCGTGAGCCCCGGGACAAGTGGCTACACCTTC. The chain joins TRBV28 to TRBJ1-2; D possibly corresponds to TRBD1 (6 bases). This CDR3 has 12 amino acids. Germline V gives CDR1 MDHEN, CDR2 SYDVKM. Trimming took 11 bases from V and 7 from J, leaving 17 bases between them.

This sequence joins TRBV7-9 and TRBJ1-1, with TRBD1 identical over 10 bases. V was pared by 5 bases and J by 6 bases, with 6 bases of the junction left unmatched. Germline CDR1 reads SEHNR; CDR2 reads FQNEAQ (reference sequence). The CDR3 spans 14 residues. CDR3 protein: CASSRAGTGAEAFF. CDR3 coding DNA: TGTGCCAGCAGCCGTGCCGGGACAGGGGCTGAAGCTTTCTTT.

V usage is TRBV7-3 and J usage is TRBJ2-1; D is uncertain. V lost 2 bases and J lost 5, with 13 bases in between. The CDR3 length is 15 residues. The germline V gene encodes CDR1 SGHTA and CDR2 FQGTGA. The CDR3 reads CASSLRGLRDNEQFF. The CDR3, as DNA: TGTGCCAGCAGCTTACGCGGCCTCCGGGACAATGAGCAGTTCTTC.